What follows is one TCR beta chain and its context. Antigen: not known. 60 Vbeta and 13 Jbeta primers were used in PCR. The protocol was immunoSEQ multiplex PCR, while the TCRdb copy is restricted to in-frame clones and leaves out a portion. The sample lists about 150,000 clones; 60% to 85% were seen once. V gave up 10 bases and J gave up 1 base; unmatched junction bases: 13. The germline gives CDR1 SEHNR, CDR2 FQNEAQ (reference sequence). The CDR3 is 18 amino acids. The sample originates from a study of cytomegalovirus exposure and HLA in healthy donors. Study-level points and caveats: Researchers reported that a few CMV-associated chains were confirmed in vitro as CMV antigen-specific.

This TCR was recovered from a man aged 40-55 years in good health and CMV-seronegative. The sample was PBMCs. The rearrangement joins TRBV7-9 to TRBJ2-1, with TRBD2 matching over 13 bases. The CDR3 coding sequence is TGTGCCACCAAGAACGGGGGACTAGCGGGATCTTCCTACAATGAGCAGTTCTTC. This gives the protein CATKNGGLAGSSYNEQFF.